The present T cell receptor beta chain was sequenced within a study of blood T cells in healthy people across ages. Overall study: The template switching approach captured approximately one barcoded beta molecule for every two T cells. Study conclusions and caveats: In these data, TCR beta diversity tracked strongly with naive T cell percentage. A greater number of naive CD4+ cells and higher diversity distinguished long-lived donors from aged donors.

Germline lookup yields CDR1 LGHNT and CDR2 FRNRAP. Between the trimmed V and J ends, which lost 3 bases and 6 bases, there was a span of 6 bases. The CDR3 is 11 amino acids. Next came a second PCR, run for about 7 to 12 cycles, which used a sample-barcoded 5' primer along with a J-beta primer mix. Each cDNA molecule received a tag from a template-switch adaptor that had 12 random nucleotides. TCRdb ran MiXCR on the 5' RACE reads and lists one entry per CDR3 protein. The sample contains 250,000 to 300,000 distinct CDR3 sequences, around 29% of which appear only once. On this clonotype itself: The target antigen is unknown.

Material for sequencing was blood. The source is an older woman in good health. This chain joins TRBV12-5 and TRBJ2-7; possible D gene TRBD2, 5 bases. The CDR3 DNA follows: TGTGCTAGTGGTTTTCGGGGCGAGCAGTACTTC. It codes for CASGFRGEQYF.